The next 26 T cell receptor beta chains were all read from a single sample in a study of T-cell memory formation after mild COVID-19. TCRdb redid the calling of the 5' RACE reads with MiXCR, one entry per CDR3 protein. This table holds fewer than 250,000 distinct CDR3 sequences, about 11% found once. Sequencing input: PBMCs or a T cell subset sorted from them (not recorded which). The source of these receptors is a man younger than 30 who had mild COVID-19 (a few samples of this study predate the infection). Cell type and time point are not known.

The chain links TRBV10-1 to TRBJ2-1; a possible D gene is TRBD2 (6 bases). Trimming shortened V by 2 bases and J by 3 bases, and 11 bases separated the two germline ends. The CDR3 runs to 15 residues. Germline CDR1 WNHNN, CDR2 SYGVQD (reference sequence). The CDR3 sequence is CASSEDGGYYNEQFF. As DNA, the CDR3 is TGCGCCAGCAGTGAGGACGGGGGATACTACAATGAGCAGTTCTTC.

This clonotype was seen more than once but under ten times. This sequence joins TRBV4-2 and TRBJ1-4, with a tentative D call TRBD1 (6 bases). This CDR3 spans 16 amino acids. Germline CDR1 is LGHNA and CDR2 is YNFKEQ. With 1 base removed from V and 3 bases from J, the gap between germline ends came to 12 bases. The CDR3 region is CASSQGGRGPNEKLFF. The DNA of the CDR3 is TGTGCCAGCAGCCAAGGGGGCAGGGGACCTAATGAAAAACTGTTTTTT.

The chain recombines TRBV7-3 with TRBJ2-2; D unresolved. There are 12 residues in the CDR3. Trimming pared 5 bases from V and 7 bases from J, leaving 8 bases between. Per germline, CDR1 SGHTA and CDR2 FQGTGA. For the CDR3, the DNA is TGTGCCAGCAGCCTCTATAACGGGGAGCTGTTTTTT. Protein sequence: CASSLYNGELFF.

A few counts support this clonotype. The chain joins TRBV6-2 or TRBV6-3 to TRBJ2-7, with 10 nucleotides matching TRBD1. Germline loops: CDR1 MNHEY, CDR2 SVGEGT. Trimming cost V 6 bases and J 5 bases; bases outside gene matches: 4. This CDR3 spans 13 amino acids. Here the CDR3 DNA reads TGTGCCAGCAGGGGGACAGGGGATCACGAGCAGTACGTC. Translating gives CASRGTGDHEQYV.

In this sample, this clonotype turned up a few times. This chain joins TRBV4-3 and TRBJ2-4; possible D gene TRBD2, 6 bases. The CDR3 sequence is 15 residues long. Per the germline V gene, CDR1 is LGHNA and CDR2 is YSLEER. Between the trimmed V and J ends, which lost 4 bases and 2 bases, there was a span of 12 bases. In nucleotides, the CDR3 is TGCGCCAGCAGCCTGGACTATTCCACCAAAAACATTCAGTACTTC. Amino acids: CASSLDYSTKNIQYF.

In its sample, this clonotype was seen many times. At one end, the junction sequence differs from germline, possibly due to a read error. V gene TRBV18 combines with J gene TRBJ1-4; 8 bases are shared with TRBD1. CDR3 length: 16 amino acids. In germline, CDR1 is KGHSH, CDR2 LQKENI. Here the CDR3 reads CASSPARDRFNGKLFF. In DNA, the CDR3 is TGTGCCAGCTCGCCAGCCCGGGACAGGTTTAATGGAAAACTGTTTTTT.

In its sample, this clonotype was seen a few times. The chain joins TRBV7-9 to TRBJ1-2; 10 nucleotides agree with TRBD1. CDR3 length: 14 residues. Germline V lookup: CDR1 SEHNR, CDR2 FQNEAQ (reference sequence). V was pared by 4 bases and J by 6 bases, with 5 bases of the junction left unmatched. The CDR3 DNA sequence: TGTGCCAGCAGCTCATGGACAGGGGGGAATGGCTACACCTTC. Protein: CASSSWTGGNGYTF.

This clonotype was observed a few times. The chain joins TRBV7-2 to TRBJ1-1; D unresolved. V was clipped by 3 bases and J by 5 bases, with 10 bases between them. This CDR3 region has 13 residues. Germline lookup yields CDR1 SGHTA and CDR2 FQGNSA. The CDR3 region is CASSLGERTEAFF. In DNA form, the CDR3 reads TGTGCCAGCAGCTTGGGAGAGAGAACTGAAGCTTTCTTT. Combining the CDR3 with reference TRBV7-2 and TRBJ1-1 gives the whole variable domain GAGVSQSPSNKVTEKGKDVELRCDPISGHTALYWYRQSLGQGLEFLIYFQGNSAPDKSGLPSDRFSAERTGGSVSTLTIQRTQQEDSAVYLCASSLGERTEAFFGQGTRLTVV.

This clonotype was seen more than once but under ten times. The rearrangement links TRBV5-8 to TRBJ1-1; 7 bases are a match to TRBD1. With V trimmed by 4 bases and J by 1 base, 7 bases remained unmatched. In germline, CDR1 is SGHTS, CDR2 YDEGEE. CDR3 length equals 15 residues. In DNA form, the CDR3 reads TGTGCCAGCAGCCCCGGGACAGCTCAGAACACTGAAGCTTTCTTT. It yields the protein CASSPGTAQNTEAFF.

The chain links TRBV5-4 to TRBJ2-1, with TRBD2 identical over 8 bases. Losses at the gene ends were 6 bases for V and 4 bases for J; bases not matched to a gene: 6. This CDR3 has 14 residues. Germline values: CDR1 SGHNT, CDR2 YYREEE (reference sequence). The CDR3 here is CASTGGGRYNEQFF. The DNA of the CDR3 is TGTGCCAGCACGGGCGGGGGGCGTTACAATGAGCAGTTCTTC.

This chain links TRBV2 with TRBJ1-5; D not resolved. V was cut by 6 bases and J by 0 bases, with 12 bases left in between. The CDR3 is made up of 15 amino acids. Looked up from germline, CDR1 is SNHLY and CDR2 is FYNNEI. The CDR3 coding sequence is TGTGCCAGCAGCCGAACTGACGGTAGCAATCAGCCCCAGCATTTT. It translates to CASSRTDGSNQPQHF. The full variable domain, in which reference TRBV2 and TRBJ1-5 provide the parts outside the CDR3, is EPEVTQTPSHQVTQMGQEVILRCVPISNHLYFYWYRQILGQKVEFLVSFYNNEISEKSEIFDDQFSVERPDGSNFTLKIRSTKLEDSAMYFCASSRTDGSNQPQHFGDGTRLSIL.

This clonotype was picked up a small number of times. The chain is built from TRBV7-9 and TRBJ1-3; D is possibly TRBD1 (5 bases). V was cut by 5 bases and J by 9 bases, with 14 bases left in between. There are 13 residues in the CDR3. Germline V gives CDR1 SEHNR, CDR2 FQNEAQ (reference sequence). This CDR3 reads CASSAFSGPTIYF. The CDR3 region has the DNA TGTGCCAGCAGCGCCTTCTCGGGGCCCACCATATATTTT.

V gene TRBV18 combines with J gene TRBJ2-1; 7 bases agree with TRBD1. V was clipped by 6 bases and J by 6 bases; unmatched bases: 20. This CDR3 contains 18 residues. The germline V gene has CDR1 KGHSH and CDR2 LQKENI. The CDR3: CASSINQFRRGYGNEQFF. The CDR3 DNA sequence: TGTGCCAGCTCTATAAACCAGTTTCGCAGGGGGTACGGCAATGAGCAGTTCTTC.

This clonotype was observed a few times. This sequence joins TRBV20-1 and TRBJ1-1; 7 nucleotides match TRBD1. The CDR3 has 15 residues. Per the germline V gene, CDR1 is DFQATT and CDR2 is SNEGSKA (reference sequence). V dropped 3 bases and J dropped 2; count of bases not matched to a gene: 9. Written as DNA, the CDR3 is TGCAGTGCTAGGGTTGGGGGGGACAGCAACACTGAAGCTTTCTTT. Its translation is CSARVGGDSNTEAFF.

The table lists this clonotype with a few counts. An end of the junction differs from the germline gene, which may be a read error. The genes are TRBV7-7 and TRBJ2-5, with 8 positions matching TRBD2. The CDR3 loop spans 15 amino acids. CDR1 and CDR2 (germline): SSHAT, FNYEAQ (reference sequence). The CDR3 here is CASSRGGTYQETQYF. The CDR3 DNA reads TGTGCTAGCAGCCGGGGGGGGACGTACCAAGAGACCCAGTACTTC.

This clonotype was seen at least ten times. The chain has TRBV12-3 or TRBV12-4 and TRBJ1-1; the D gene is possibly TRBD1 (5 bases). The CDR3 runs 13 residues. Trimming took off 7 bases at V and 1 base at J, with 10 bases between the two ends. Here the CDR3 DNA reads TGTGCCAGCACCCTTCAGGGGAACACTGAAGCTTTCTTT. It translates to CASTLQGNTEAFF.

V usage is TRBV24-1 and J usage is TRBJ2-5, with TRBD1 matching 8 bases. Germline trimming cut 4 bases from V and 4 bases from J; bases unmatched to any gene: 10. The CDR3 totals 16 residues. Germline V gives CDR1 KGHDR, CDR2 SFDVKD. The CDR3, as DNA: TGTGCCACCAGTGACCCCCCAGGGGGCCTGGGAGAGACCCAGTACTTC. The encoded protein is CATSDPPGGLGETQYF.

At least ten counts were recorded for this clonotype. V gene TRBV7-6 combines with J gene TRBJ2-3, with D tentatively TRBD2 (6 bases). Trimming took 3 bases from V and 1 from J, leaving 14 bases between them. The CDR3 has 16 amino acids. The germline gives CDR1 SGHVS, CDR2 FNYEAQ. This CDR3 reads CASSFGGAGRTDTQYF. CDR3 sequence (DNA): TGTGCCAGCAGCTTTGGGGGAGCGGGCCGCACAGATACGCAGTATTTT.

The CDR3: CASSQERLSAEAFF. The CDR3 DNA is TGCGCCAGCAGCCAAGAACGGCTTAGTGCTGAAGCTTTCTTT. The gene calls are TRBV4-3 and TRBJ1-1; no reliable D call. Germline V lookup: CDR1 LGHNA, CDR2 YSLEER. This CDR3 comprises 14 residues. Deletions cut 0 bases from V and 6 bases from J, with 11 bases between.

This clonotype was counted ten times or more. J is TRBJ2-1 and V is TRBV12-3 or TRBV12-4; D is unresolved. This CDR3 region has 10 residues. V was pared by 6 bases and J by 9 bases, with 6 bases between. The CDR3 DNA follows: TGTGCCAGCAGCTTGCTTGAGCAGTTCTTC. It is translated as CASSLLEQFF.

This clonotype occurred a few times. The V gene is TRBV4-3, the J gene TRBJ2-5, with 10 bases fitting TRBD1. This CDR3 is built from 15 residues. The germline V gene has CDR1 LGHNA and CDR2 YSLEER. The ends lost 1 base at V and 5 bases at J; junction bases unmatched: 4. The chain's CDR3 is CASSQGTGGAETQYF. The DNA for the CDR3 is TGCGCCAGCAGCCAAGGGACAGGGGGGGCGGAGACCCAGTACTTC.

This clonotype was counted a few times. The V and J genes are TRBV5-1 and TRBJ2-3, with a tentative D call TRBD1 (6 bases). The CDR3 runs 17 residues. V was pared by 1 base and J by 1 base, with 16 bases between. In germline, CDR1 is SGHRS, CDR2 YFSETQ. The CDR3 DNA reads TGCGCCAGCAGCTTGCTCCCGGCGGACAGTCGCACAGATACGCAGTATTTT. This sequence encodes CASSLLPADSRTDTQYF.

V and J are TRBV12-3 or TRBV12-4 and TRBJ2-1; no reliable D call. The CDR3 is made up of 12 amino acids. V lost 5 bases and J lost 7, with 9 bases in between. The CDR3 here is CASSPPRNEQFF. The CDR3, as DNA: TGTGCCAGCAGTCCACCCAGGAATGAGCAGTTCTTC.

The V call is TRBV30, the J call TRBJ1-2; a weak D match, TRBD1 (5 bases). Trimming stripped 3 bases from V and 4 bases from J, with 12 bases between. The CDR3 has 13 amino acids. Looked up from germline, CDR1 is GTSNPN and CDR2 is SVGIG (reference sequence). The CDR3 DNA reads as TGTGCCTGGAGCCGGGACGGATTCTATGGCTACACCTTC. Translating gives CAWSRDGFYGYTF.

V gene TRBV6-5 combines with J gene TRBJ1-5; no definite D call. The V and J ends lost 6 bases and 4 bases respectively, with 13 bases between them. This CDR3 region has 14 residues. Looked up from germline, CDR1 is MNHEY and CDR2 is SVGAGI. Here the CDR3 reads CASSPAIENQPQHF. The DNA for the CDR3 is TGTGCCAGCAGCCCCGCAATTGAGAATCAGCCCCAGCATTTT.

The chain has TRBV6-2 or TRBV6-3 and TRBJ1-3; D unresolved. V was trimmed by 6 bases and J by 0 bases, leaving 6 bases between them. Germline CDR1 MNHEY, CDR2 SVGEGT. The CDR3 length is 13 residues. This CDR3 is CASSWNSGNTIYF. Here the CDR3 DNA reads TGTGCCAGCAGCTGGAACTCTGGAAACACCATATATTTT.